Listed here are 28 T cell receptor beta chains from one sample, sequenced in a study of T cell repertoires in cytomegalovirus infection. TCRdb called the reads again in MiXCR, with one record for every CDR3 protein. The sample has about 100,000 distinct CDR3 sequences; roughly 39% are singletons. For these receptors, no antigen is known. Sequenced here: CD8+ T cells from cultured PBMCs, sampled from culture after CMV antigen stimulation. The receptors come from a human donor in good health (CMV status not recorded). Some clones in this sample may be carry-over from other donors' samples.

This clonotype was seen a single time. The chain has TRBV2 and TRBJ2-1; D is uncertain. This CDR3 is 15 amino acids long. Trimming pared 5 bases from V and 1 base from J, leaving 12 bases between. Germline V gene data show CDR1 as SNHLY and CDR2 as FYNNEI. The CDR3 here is CASSPRQKSYNEQFF. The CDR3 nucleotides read TGTGCCAGCAGTCCCCGACAAAAATCCTACAATGAGCAGTTCTTC.

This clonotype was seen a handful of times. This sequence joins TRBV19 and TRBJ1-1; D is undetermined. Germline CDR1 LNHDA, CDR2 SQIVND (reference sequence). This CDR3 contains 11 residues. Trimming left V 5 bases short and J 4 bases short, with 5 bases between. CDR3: CASSLLTEAFF. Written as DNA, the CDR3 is TGTGCCAGTAGTTTGCTCACTGAAGCTTTCTTT.

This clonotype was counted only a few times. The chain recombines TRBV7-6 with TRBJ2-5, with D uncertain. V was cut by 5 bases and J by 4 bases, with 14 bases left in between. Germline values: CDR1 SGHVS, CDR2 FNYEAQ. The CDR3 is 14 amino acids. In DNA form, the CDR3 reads TGTGCCAGCAGCCATAGTCCCCTTCCAGAGACCCAGTACTTC. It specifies CASSHSPLPETQYF.

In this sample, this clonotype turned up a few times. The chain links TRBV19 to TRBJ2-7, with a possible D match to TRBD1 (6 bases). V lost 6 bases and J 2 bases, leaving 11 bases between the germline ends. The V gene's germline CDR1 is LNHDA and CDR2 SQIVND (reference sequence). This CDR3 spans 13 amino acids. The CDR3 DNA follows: TGTGCCAGTAGCCTGACAGGCCCCTACGAGCAGTACTTC. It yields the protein CASSLTGPYEQYF.

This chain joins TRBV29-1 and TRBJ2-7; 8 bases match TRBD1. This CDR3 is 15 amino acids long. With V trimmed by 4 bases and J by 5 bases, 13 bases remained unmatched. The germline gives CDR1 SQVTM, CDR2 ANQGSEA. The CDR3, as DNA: TGCAGCGTTGCGCAGGGGGCGCGTTACAAGGACGAGCAGTACTTC. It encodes CSVAQGARYKDEQYF.

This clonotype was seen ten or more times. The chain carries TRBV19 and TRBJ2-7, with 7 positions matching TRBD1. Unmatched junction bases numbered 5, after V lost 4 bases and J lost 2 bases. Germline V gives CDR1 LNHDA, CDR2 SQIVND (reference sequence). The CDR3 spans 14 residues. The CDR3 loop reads CASSTWDSTYEQYF. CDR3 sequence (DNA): TGTGCCAGTAGTACTTGGGACAGCACCTACGAGCAGTACTTC.

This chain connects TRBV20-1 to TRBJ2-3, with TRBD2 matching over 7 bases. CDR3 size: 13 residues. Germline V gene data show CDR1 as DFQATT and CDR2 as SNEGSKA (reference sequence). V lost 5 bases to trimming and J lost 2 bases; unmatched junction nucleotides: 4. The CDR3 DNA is TGCAGTGCTCGACTAGCCTACACAGATACGCAGTATTTT. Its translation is CSARLAYTDTQYF.

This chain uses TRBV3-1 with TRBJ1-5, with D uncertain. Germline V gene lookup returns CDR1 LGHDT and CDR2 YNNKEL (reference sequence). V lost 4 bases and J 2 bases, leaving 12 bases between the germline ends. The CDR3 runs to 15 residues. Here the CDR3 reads CASSPDLNGNQPQHF. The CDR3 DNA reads TGTGCCAGCAGCCCGGACTTAAATGGCAATCAGCCCCAGCATTTT.

CDR3 protein: CASSPPDYRGGEQFF. The CDR3 bases are TGTGCCAGCAGTCCTCCGGACTACCGGGGAGGAGAGCAGTTCTTC. The chain links TRBV12-3 or TRBV12-4 to TRBJ2-1, with D maybe TRBD2 (6 bases). The V and J ends lost 5 bases and 10 bases respectively, with 21 bases between them. This CDR3 has 15 amino acids.

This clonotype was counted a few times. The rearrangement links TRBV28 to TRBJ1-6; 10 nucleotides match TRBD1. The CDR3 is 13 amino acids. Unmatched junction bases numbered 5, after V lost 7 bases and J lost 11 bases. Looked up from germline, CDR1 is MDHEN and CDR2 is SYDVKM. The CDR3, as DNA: TGTGCCAGCATATCCGGGACAGGGGCACCCCTCCACTTT. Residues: CASISGTGAPLHF.

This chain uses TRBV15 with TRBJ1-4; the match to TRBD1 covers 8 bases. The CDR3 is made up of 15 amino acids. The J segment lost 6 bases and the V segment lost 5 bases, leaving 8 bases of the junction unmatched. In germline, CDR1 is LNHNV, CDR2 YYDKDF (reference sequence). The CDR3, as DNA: TGTGCCACCAGCGCTTTCGCACAGGGGGATGAAAAACTGTTTTTT. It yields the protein CATSAFAQGDEKLFF.

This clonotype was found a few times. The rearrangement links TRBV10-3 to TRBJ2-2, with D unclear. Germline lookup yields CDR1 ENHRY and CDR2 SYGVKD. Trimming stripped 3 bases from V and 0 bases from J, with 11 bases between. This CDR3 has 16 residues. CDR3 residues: CAISDTRPSNTGELFF. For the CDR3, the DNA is TGTGCCATCAGTGATACCAGGCCCTCGAACACCGGGGAGCTGTTTTTT.

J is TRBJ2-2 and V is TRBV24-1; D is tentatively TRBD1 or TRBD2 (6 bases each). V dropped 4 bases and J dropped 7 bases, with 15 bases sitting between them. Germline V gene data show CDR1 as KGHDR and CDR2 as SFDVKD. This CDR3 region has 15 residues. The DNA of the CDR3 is TGTGCCACCAGTGACCCCCCGGGGGCTTTCGGGGAGCTGTTTTTT. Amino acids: CATSDPPGAFGELFF.

The CDR3 coding sequence is TGTGCCAGCAGTATGACAGTCAATCAGCCCCAGCATTTT. It yields the protein CASSMTVNQPQHF. The chain has TRBV27 and TRBJ1-5, with a tentative D call TRBD1 (5 bases). This CDR3 is 13 amino acids long. In germline, CDR1 is MNHEY, CDR2 SMNVEV (reference sequence). V shed 5 bases and J shed 3 bases, with 8 bases lying between them.

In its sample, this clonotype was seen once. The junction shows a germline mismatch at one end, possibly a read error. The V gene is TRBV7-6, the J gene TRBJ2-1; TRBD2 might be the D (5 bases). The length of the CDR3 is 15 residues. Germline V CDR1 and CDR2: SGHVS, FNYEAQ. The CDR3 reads CDSSPEVGSVDEQFF. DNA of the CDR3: TGTGACAGCAGCCCGGAGGTGGGTTCGGTCGATGAGCAGTTCTTC. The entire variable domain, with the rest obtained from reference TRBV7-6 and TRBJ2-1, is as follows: GAGVSQSPRYKVTKRGQDVALRCDPISGHVSLYWYRQALGQGPEFLTYFNYEAQQDKSGLPNDRFSAERPEGSISTLTIQRTEQRDSAMYRCDSSPEVGSVDEQFFGPGTRLTVL.

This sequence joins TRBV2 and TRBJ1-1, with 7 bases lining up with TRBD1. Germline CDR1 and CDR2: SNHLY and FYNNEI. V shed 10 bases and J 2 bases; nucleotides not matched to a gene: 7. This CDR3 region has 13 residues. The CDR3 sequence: CAIEKGANTEAFF. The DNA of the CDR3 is TGTGCCATCGAAAAGGGGGCCAACACTGAAGCTTTCTTT. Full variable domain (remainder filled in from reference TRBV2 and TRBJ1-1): EPEVTQTPSHQVTQMGQEVILRCVPISNHLYFYWYRQILGQKVEFLVSFYNNEISEKSEIFDDQFSVERPDGSNFTLKIRSTKLEDSAMYFCAIEKGANTEAFFGQGTRLTVV.

Written as DNA, the CDR3 is TGTGCCAGCAAGGGTTACGAGCAGTACTTC. This gives the protein CASKGYEQYF. The V call is TRBV2, the J call TRBJ2-7; unclear D gene. The V gene's germline CDR1 is SNHLY and CDR2 FYNNEI. The germline V and J ends were trimmed by 7 bases and 4 bases, with 5 bases remaining between them. The CDR3 is 10 amino acids.

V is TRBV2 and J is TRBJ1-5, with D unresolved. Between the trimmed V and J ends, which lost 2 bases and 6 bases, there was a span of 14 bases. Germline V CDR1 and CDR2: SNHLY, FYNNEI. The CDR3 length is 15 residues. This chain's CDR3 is CASSEIGQVRQPQHF. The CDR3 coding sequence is TGTGCCAGCAGTGAAATTGGGCAGGTTCGTCAGCCCCAGCATTTT.

The CDR3 sequence is CASSSHNEQFF. The DNA of the CDR3 is TGTGCCAGCAGCAGCCACAATGAGCAGTTCTTC. The chain links TRBV7-4 to TRBJ2-1; D unclear. The CDR3 length is 11 residues. The germline gives CDR1 SGHVT, CDR2 SQSDAQ. The germline V and J ends were trimmed by 5 bases and 5 bases, with 4 bases remaining between them.

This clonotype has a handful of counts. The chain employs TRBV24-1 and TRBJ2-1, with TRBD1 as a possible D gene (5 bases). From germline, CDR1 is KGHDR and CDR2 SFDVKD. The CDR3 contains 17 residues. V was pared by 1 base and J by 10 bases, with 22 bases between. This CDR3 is CATSDLSPTDRYTEQFF. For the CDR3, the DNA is TGTGCCACCAGTGATTTAAGCCCCACCGACAGATACACGGAGCAGTTCTTC.

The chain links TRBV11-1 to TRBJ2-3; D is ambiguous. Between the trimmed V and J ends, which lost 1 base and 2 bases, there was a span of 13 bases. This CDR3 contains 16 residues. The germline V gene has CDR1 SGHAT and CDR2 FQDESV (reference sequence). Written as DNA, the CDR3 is TGTGCCAGCAGCTTAGATGTTGGGATATACACAGATACGCAGTATTTT. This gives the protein CASSLDVGIYTDTQYF.

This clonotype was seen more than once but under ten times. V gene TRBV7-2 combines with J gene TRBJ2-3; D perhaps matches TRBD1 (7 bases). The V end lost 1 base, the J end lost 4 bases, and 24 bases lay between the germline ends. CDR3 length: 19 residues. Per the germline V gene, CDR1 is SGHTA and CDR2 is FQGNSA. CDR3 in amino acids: CASSLGSGGGGRYADTQYF. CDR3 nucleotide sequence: TGTGCCAGCAGCTTAGGATCTGGAGGGGGCGGCCGCTACGCAGATACGCAGTATTTT.

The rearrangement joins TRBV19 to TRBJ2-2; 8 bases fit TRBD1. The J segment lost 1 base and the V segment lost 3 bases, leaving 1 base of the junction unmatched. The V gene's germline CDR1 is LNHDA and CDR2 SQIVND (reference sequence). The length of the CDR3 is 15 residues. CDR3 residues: CASSMDRVNTGELFF. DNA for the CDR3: TGTGCCAGTAGTATGGACAGGGTGAACACCGGGGAGCTGTTTTTT. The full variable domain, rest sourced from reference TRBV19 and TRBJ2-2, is DGGITQSPKYLFRKEGQNVTLSCEQNLNHDAMYWYRQDPGQGLRLIYYSQIVNDFQKGDIAEGYSVSREKKESFPLTVTSAQKNPTAFYLCASSMDRVNTGELFFGEGSRLTVL.

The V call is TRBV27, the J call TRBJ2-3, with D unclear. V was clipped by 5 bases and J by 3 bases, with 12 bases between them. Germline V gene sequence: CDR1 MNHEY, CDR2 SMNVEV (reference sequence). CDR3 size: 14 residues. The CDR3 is CASSPRARTDTQYF. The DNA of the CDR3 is TGTGCCAGCAGTCCCCGTGCCAGAACAGATACGCAGTATTTT.

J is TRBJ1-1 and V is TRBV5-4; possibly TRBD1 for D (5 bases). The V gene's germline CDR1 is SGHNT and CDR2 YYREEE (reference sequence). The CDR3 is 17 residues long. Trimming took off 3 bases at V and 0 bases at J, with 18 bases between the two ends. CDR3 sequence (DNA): TGTGCCAGCAGCTACACAGGTCGTGTAGGGGTGAACACTGAAGCTTTCTTT. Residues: CASSYTGRVGVNTEAFF.

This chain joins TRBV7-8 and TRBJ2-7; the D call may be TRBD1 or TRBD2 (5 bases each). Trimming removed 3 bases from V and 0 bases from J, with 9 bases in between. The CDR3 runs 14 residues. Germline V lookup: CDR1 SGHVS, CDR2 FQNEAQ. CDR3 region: CASSFLGTSYEQYF. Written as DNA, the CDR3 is TGTGCCAGCAGCTTTTTGGGGACCTCCTACGAGCAGTACTTC.

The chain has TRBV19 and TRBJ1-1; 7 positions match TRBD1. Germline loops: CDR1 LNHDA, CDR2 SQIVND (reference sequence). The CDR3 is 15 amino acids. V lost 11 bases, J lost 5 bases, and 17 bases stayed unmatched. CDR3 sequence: CASKTGLGYATEAFF. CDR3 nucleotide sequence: TGTGCCTCTAAGACAGGGTTGGGTTACGCGACTGAAGCTTTCTTT. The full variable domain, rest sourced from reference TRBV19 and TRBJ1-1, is DGGITQSPKYLFRKEGQNVTLSCEQNLNHDAMYWYRQDPGQGLRLIYYSQIVNDFQKGDIAEGYSVSREKKESFPLTVTSAQKNPTAFYLCASKTGLGYATEAFFGQGTRLTVV.

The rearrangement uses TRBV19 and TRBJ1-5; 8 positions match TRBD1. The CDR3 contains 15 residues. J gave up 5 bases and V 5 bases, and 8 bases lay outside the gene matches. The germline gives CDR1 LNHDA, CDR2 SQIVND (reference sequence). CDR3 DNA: TGTGCCAGTAGTTCCCGACAGGGGCGGGATCAGCCCCAGCATTTT. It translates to CASSSRQGRDQPQHF. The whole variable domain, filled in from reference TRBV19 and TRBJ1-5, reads DGGITQSPKYLFRKEGQNVTLSCEQNLNHDAMYWYRQDPGQGLRLIYYSQIVNDFQKGDIAEGYSVSREKKESFPLTVTSAQKNPTAFYLCASSSRQGRDQPQHFGDGTRLSIL.